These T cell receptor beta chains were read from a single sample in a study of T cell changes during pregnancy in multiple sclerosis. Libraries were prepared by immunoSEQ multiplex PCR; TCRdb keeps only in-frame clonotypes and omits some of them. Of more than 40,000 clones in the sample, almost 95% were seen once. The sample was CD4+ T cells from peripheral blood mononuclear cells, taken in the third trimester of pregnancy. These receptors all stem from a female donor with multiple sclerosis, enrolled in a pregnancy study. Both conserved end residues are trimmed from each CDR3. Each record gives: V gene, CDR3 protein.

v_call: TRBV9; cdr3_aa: ASSVASGRTYEQY
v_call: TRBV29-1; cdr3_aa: SVEVLPMRQETQY
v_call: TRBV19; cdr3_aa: ASSIWYSLNQPQH
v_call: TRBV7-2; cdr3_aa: ASSPEASGRAGELF
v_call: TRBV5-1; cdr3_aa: ASSPGLGSRGVGYEQY
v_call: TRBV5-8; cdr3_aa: ASSSGAGVGGTGELF
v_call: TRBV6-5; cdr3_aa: ASRPGGTNEKLF
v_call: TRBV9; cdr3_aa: ASSVTRSTDTQY
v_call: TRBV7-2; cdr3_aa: ASSLGPNYTDTQY
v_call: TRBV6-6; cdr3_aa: ASRHAKTALVGELF
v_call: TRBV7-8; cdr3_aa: ASSPGPAWGEMTEAF
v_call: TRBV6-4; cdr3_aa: ASSLGGLAYNEQF
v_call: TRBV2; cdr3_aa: ASSARDSSVYGYT
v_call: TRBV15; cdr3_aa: ATSRGDRGDYGYT
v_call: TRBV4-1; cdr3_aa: ASSQVEQGLGNTIY
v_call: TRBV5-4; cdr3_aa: ASSPTSGSYNEQF
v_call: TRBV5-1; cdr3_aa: ASSLAGISGETQY
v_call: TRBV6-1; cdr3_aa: ASRGGSQEGGVQF
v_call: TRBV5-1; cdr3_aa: ASSPRTSGSGEQF
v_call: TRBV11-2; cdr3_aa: ASSVRTSGYNEQF
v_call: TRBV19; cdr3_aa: ASSNTGSPNTGELF
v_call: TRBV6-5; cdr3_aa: ASSWDRASYNEQF
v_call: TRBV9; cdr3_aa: ASSVGTSGRASSYNEQF
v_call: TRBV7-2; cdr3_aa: ASSLGLAGVSYEQY
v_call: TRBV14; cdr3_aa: ASSQARGRAEQY
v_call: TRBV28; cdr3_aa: ASRRTDRGRAYT
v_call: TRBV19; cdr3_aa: ASSKAWGANTGELF
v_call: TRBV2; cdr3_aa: ASSEGQGLYNEKLF
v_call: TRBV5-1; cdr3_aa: ASSSGLAASSYEQY